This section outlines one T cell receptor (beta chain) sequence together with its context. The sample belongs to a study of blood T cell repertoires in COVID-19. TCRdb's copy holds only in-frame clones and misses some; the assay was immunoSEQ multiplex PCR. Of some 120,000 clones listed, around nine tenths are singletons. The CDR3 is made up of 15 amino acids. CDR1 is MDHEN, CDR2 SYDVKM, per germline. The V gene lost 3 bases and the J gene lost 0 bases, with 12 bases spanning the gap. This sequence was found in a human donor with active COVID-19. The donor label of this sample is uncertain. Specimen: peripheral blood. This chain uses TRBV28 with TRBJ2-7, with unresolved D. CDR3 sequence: CASSLGDFSSYEQYF. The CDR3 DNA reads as TGTGCCAGCAGTTTGGGCGATTTCAGCTCCTACGAGCAGTACTTC.